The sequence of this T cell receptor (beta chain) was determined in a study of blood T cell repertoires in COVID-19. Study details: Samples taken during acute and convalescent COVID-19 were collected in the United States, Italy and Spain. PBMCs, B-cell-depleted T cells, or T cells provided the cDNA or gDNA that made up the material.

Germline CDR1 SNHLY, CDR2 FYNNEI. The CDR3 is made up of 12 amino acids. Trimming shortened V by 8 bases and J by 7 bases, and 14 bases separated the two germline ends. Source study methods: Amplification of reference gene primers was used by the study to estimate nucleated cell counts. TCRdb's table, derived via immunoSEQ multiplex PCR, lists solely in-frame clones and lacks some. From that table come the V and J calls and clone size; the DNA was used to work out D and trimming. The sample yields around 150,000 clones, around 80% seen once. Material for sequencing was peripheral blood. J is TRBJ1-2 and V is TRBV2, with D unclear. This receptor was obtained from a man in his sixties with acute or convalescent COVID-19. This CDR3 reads CASSGLTGGYTF. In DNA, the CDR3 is TGTGCCAGCTCAGGACTCACGGGTGGCTACACCTTC.